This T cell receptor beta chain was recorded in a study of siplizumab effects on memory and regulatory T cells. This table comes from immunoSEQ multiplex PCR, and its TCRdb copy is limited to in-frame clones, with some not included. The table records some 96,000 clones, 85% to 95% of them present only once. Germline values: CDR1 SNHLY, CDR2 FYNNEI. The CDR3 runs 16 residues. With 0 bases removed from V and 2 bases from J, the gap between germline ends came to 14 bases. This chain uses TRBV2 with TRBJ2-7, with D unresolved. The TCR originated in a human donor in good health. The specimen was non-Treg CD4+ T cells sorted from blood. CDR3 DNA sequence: TGTGCCAGCAGTGAAGCGAGGAGTTTCCGCACCTACGAGCAGTACTTC. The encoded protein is CASSEARSFRTYEQYF.